This T cell receptor beta chain originates from a study of blood T cell repertoires in COVID-19. Study-wide context: The origin of the acute and convalescent COVID-19 samples was the United States, Italy and Spain. T cells, B-cell-depleted T cells, or PBMCs supplied cDNA or gDNA.

V lost 6 bases and J lost 3; bases outside the gene matches: 1. The CDR3 is 14 residues long. The germline CDR1 and CDR2 sequences are LNHNV and YYDKDF (reference sequence). In the authors' methods: Estimation of nucleated cell counts relied on the amplification of reference gene primers. Method: immunoSEQ multiplex PCR; TCRdb's copy keeps in-frame clones and lacks some. That table gives V, J and clone size, and the DNA gave D and trimming. The sample lists some 43,000 clones; around 87% were seen once. V usage is TRBV15 and J usage is TRBJ2-2; 10 bases map to TRBD1. Sequenced: peripheral blood. The clonotype comes from a human donor in a cohort sampled during active COVID-19. The CDR3 DNA sequence: TGTGCCACCAGAGGACAGGGGGACACCGGGGAGCTGTTTTTT. This sequence encodes CATRGQGDTGELFF.